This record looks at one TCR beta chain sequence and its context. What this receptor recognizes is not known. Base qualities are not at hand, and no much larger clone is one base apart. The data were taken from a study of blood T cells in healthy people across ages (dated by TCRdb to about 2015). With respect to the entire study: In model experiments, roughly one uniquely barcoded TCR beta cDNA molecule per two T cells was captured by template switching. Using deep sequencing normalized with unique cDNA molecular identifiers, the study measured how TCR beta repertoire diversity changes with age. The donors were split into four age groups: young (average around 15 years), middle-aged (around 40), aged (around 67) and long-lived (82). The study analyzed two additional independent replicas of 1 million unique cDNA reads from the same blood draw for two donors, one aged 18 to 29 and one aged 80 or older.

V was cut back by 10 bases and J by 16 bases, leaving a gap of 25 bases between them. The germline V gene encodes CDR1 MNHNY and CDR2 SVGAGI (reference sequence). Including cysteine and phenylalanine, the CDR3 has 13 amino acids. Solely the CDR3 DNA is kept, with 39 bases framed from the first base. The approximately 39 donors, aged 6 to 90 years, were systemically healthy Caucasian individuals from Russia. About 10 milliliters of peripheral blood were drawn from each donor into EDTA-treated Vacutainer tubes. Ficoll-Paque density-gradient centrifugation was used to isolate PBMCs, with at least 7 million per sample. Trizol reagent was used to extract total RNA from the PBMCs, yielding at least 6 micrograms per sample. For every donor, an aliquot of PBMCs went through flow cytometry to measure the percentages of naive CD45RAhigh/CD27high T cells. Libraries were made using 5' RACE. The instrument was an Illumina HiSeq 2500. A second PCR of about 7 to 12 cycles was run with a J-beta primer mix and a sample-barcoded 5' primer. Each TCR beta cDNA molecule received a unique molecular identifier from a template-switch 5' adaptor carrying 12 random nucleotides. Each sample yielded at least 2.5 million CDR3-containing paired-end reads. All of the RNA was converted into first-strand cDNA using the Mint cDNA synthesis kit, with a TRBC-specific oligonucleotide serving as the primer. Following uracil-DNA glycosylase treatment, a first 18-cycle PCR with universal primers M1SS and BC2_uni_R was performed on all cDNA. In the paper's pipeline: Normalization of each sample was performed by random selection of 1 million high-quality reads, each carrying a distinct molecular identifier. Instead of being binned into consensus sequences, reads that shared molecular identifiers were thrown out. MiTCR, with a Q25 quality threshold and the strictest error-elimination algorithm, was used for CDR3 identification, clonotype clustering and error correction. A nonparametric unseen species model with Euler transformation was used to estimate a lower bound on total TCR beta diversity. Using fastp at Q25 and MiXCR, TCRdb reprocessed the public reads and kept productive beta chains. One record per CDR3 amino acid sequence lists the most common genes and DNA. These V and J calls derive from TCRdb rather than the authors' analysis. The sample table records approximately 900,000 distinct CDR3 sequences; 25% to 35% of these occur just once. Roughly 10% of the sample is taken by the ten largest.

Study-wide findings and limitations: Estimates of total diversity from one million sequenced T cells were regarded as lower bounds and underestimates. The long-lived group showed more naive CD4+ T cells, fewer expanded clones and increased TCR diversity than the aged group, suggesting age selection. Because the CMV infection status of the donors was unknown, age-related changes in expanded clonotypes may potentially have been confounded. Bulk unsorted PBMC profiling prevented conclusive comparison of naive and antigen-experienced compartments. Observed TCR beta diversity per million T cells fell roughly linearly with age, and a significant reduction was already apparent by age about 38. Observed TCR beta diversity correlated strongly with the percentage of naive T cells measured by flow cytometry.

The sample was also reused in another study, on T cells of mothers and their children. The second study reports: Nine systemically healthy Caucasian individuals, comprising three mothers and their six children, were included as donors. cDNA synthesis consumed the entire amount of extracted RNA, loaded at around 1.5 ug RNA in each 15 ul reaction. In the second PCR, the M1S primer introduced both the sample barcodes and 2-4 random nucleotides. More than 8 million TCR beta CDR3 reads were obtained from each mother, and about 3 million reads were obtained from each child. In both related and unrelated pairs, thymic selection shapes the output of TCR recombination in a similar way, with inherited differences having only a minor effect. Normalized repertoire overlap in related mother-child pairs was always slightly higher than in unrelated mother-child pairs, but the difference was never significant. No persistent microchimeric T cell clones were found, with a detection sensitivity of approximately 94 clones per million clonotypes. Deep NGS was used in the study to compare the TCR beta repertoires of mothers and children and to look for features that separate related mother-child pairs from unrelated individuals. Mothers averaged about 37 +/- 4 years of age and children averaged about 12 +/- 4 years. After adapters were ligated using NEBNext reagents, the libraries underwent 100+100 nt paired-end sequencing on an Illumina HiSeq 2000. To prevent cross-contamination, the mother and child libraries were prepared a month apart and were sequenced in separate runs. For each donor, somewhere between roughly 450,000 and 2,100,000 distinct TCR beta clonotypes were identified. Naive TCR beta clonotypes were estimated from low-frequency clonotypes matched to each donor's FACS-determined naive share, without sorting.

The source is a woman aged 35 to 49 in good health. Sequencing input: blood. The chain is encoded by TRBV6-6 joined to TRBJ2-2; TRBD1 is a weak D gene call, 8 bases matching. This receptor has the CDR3 CATGGADTGGRFF. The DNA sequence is TGTGCCACAGGGGGCGCGGACACCGGGGGGCGGTTTTTT.